The 10 T cell receptor beta chains below were found in one sample sequenced in a study of blood T cell repertoires in COVID-19. The assay was immunoSEQ multiplex PCR, and TCRdb's table has in-frame clones only and misses some. The table records under 300,000 clones, approximately 89% of them present only once. Sequenced material: PBMCs or T cells enriched from blood (not recorded which). These receptor sequences come from a woman aged 60-70 years who had recovered from COVID-19.

The CDR3, as DNA: TGTGCCAGCAGCTTAGTACTCGGGCGGGGGAACACCGGGGAGCTGTTTTTT. It translates to CASSLVLGRGNTGELFF. The V gene is TRBV7-2, the J gene TRBJ2-2; weak D call: TRBD2 (6 bases). The V gene lost 1 base and the J gene lost 1 base, with 13 bases spanning the gap. The germline CDR1 and CDR2 sequences are SGHTA and FQGNSA. The CDR3 runs to 17 residues.

This clone was observed a single time. The chain is built from TRBV29-1 and TRBJ2-2; 7 positions agree with TRBD1. The V and J ends lost 1 base and 0 bases, in that order; junction bases with no gene match: 5. The CDR3 has 16 residues. CDR1 and CDR2 from the germline V gene are SQVTM and ANQGSEA. The CDR3 here is CSVEGRGSANTGELFF. The DNA for the CDR3 is TGCAGCGTTGAAGGCAGGGGGTCGGCGAACACCGGGGAGCTGTTTTTT.

A remark on this clone: The same CDR3 also results from other DNA sequences found in this sample. This chain links TRBV5-1 with TRBJ2-3; D not certain. V was cut by 0 bases and J by 0 bases, with 5 bases left in between. The germline gives CDR1 SGHRS, CDR2 YFSETQ. The length of the CDR3 is 14 residues. The CDR3 spells CASSLGQSTDTQYF. CDR3 nucleotide sequence: TGCGCCAGCAGCTTGGGTCAGAGCACAGATACGCAGTATTTT.

This clone appeared a few times. The genes are TRBV30 and TRBJ1-1; D unclear. The CDR3 is 12 residues long. With 7 bases removed from V and 5 bases from J, the gap between germline ends came to 14 bases. Germline V lookup: CDR1 GTSNPN, CDR2 SVGIG (reference sequence). For the CDR3, the DNA is TGTGCCTTAAAGGAGAGTCTGACTGAAGCTTTCTTT. This translates into CALKESLTEAFF.

For the CDR3, the DNA is TGTGCCAGCAGCCTGGGACTAGCGGGTTACAATGAGCAGTTCTTC. This translates into CASSLGLAGYNEQFF. V and J are TRBV7-2 and TRBJ2-1, with TRBD2 identical over 12 bases. Germline V lookup: CDR1 SGHTA, CDR2 FQGNSA. Trimming cost V 5 bases and J 4 bases; bases outside gene matches: 3. The CDR3 sequence is 15 residues long. The full variable domain, with the rest looked up from reference TRBV7-2 and TRBJ2-1, is GAGVSQSPSNKVTEKGKDVELRCDPISGHTALYWYRQSLGQGLEFLIYFQGNSAPDKSGLPSDRFSAERTGGSVSTLTIQRTQQEDSAVYLCASSLGLAGYNEQFFGPGTRLTVL.

V gene TRBV11-2 combines with J gene TRBJ2-7, with TRBD1 identical over 10 bases. The V and J ends lost 5 bases and 2 bases, in that order; junction bases with no gene match: 3. CDR3 length equals 14 residues. Germline CDR1 is SGHAT and CDR2 is FQNNGV. CDR3 bases: TGTGCCAGCAGCCCAGGGACAGGGGCCTACGAGCAGTACTTC. Its protein product is CASSPGTGAYEQYF. The whole variable domain, remainder taken from reference TRBV11-2 and TRBJ2-7, is EAGVAQSPRYKIIEKRQSVAFWCNPISGHATLYWYQQILGQGPKLLIQFQNNGVVDDSQLPKDRFSAERLKGVDSTLKIQPAKLEDSAVYLCASSPGTGAYEQYFGPGTRLTVT.

The chain employs TRBV3-1 (or the pseudogene TRBV3-2) and TRBJ1-1; 8 nucleotides agree with TRBD1. This CDR3 is 16 amino acids long. The ends lost 4 bases at V and 4 bases at J; junction bases unmatched: 11. From germline, CDR1 is LGHDT and CDR2 YNNKEL (reference sequence). The CDR3 protein is CASSLPDRGWGTEAFF. Here the CDR3 DNA reads TGTGCCAGCAGCCTCCCCGACAGGGGTTGGGGCACTGAAGCTTTCTTT.

The chain joins TRBV20-1 to TRBJ1-4; D unclear. The V end lost 3 bases, the J end lost 3 bases, and 2 bases lay between the germline ends. Germline values: CDR1 DFQATT, CDR2 SNEGSKA (reference sequence). The CDR3 sequence is 11 residues long. CDR3 in amino acids: CSASSNEKLFF. CDR3 DNA: TGCAGTGCTAGCTCTAATGAAAAACTGTTTTTT.

The chain joins TRBV2 to TRBJ1-2; the D gene is possibly TRBD1 (6 bases). CDR1 is SNHLY, CDR2 FYNNEI, per germline. The CDR3 loop spans 13 amino acids. The germline V and J ends were trimmed by 3 bases and 7 bases, with 12 bases remaining between them. The CDR3, as DNA: TGTGCCAGCAGTGACACAGGGAGGGTTGGCTACACCTTC. Its protein product is CASSDTGRVGYTF.

The chain has TRBV18 and TRBJ1-4, with D unresolved. Germline-derived CDR1 and CDR2 are KGHSH and LQKENI. This CDR3 contains 12 residues. V shed 5 bases and J shed 4 bases, with 5 bases lying between them. The DNA of the CDR3 is TGTGCCAGCTCAGCCGGTAATGAAAAACTGTTTTTT. Its protein product is CASSAGNEKLFF.